This T cell receptor (beta chain) stems from a study of technical replicates of blood from several donors. Germline V CDR1 and CDR2: GTSNPN, SVGIG (reference sequence). The ends lost 3 bases at V and 4 bases at J; junction bases unmatched: 8. This CDR3 has 14 residues. The data were produced by immunoSEQ multiplex PCR, yet TCRdb's version contains in-frame clones alone and is incomplete. The sample holds tens of thousands of clones, 80% to 95% seen once. The TCR originated in a human donor in good health. V and J are TRBV30 and TRBJ2-7; TRBD2 matches at 8 bases. Input material: T cells isolated from PBMCs. CDR3: CAWRSAGVWYEQYF. The CDR3 coding sequence is TGTGCCTGGAGATCAGCGGGAGTCTGGTACGAGCAGTACTTC. The whole variable domain, filled in from reference TRBV30 and TRBJ2-7, reads SQTIHQWPATLVQPVGSPLSLECTVEGTSNPNLYWYRQAAGRGLQLLFYSVGIGQISSEVPQNLSASRPQDRQFILSSKKLLLSDSGFYLCAWRSAGVWYEQYFGPGTRLTVT.